This T cell receptor (beta chain) was sequenced for a study of shared clonotypes between healthy human individuals. Profiled with immunoSEQ multiplex PCR; TCRdb holds only in-frame clones, not every one. The sample gives approximately 700,000 clones, 60% to 75% of which show up once; around 1.8% is in the top ten. V was trimmed by 0 bases and J by 8 bases, leaving 8 bases between them. Germline CDR1 is SGHDN and CDR2 is FVKESK. CDR3 size: 13 residues. The rearrangement joins TRBV14 to TRBJ2-1; TRBD1 might be the D (6 bases). The sample taken for sequencing was memory CD4+ T cells sorted from blood. Subset reported: CD45RA-negative fraction. The receptor was derived from a woman between 25 and 40 years old in good health. In DNA form, the CDR3 reads TGTGCCAGCAGCCAAGAACAGGGATATGAGCAGTTCTTC. This encodes CASSQEQGYEQFF.